A single sample gave rise to the 10 T cell receptor beta chains below, sequenced in a study of T cell changes during pregnancy in multiple sclerosis. The data were produced by immunoSEQ multiplex PCR, yet TCRdb's version contains in-frame clones alone and is incomplete. This sample yields tens of thousands of clones, of which 90% to 95% are seen a single time; roughly 0.7% belongs to the top ten. The specimen comprised peripheral blood, sampled in the third trimester of pregnancy. The receptors shown here come from a female donor in good health, enrolled as a control in a pregnancy study.

The chain recombines TRBV7-9 with TRBJ1-2, with TRBD1 as a possible D gene (6 bases). The V gene's germline CDR1 is SEHNR and CDR2 FQNEAQ (reference sequence). This CDR3 region has 15 residues. Trimming stripped 1 base from V and 2 bases from J, with 11 bases between. CDR3 nucleotides: TGTGCCAGCAGCTTAGAAGGGGGGGGGAACTATGGCTACACCTTC. This gives the protein CASSLEGGGNYGYTF. Filled out from reference TRBV7-9 and TRBJ1-2, the complete variable domain reads DTGVSQNPRHKITKRGQNVTFRCDPISEHNRLYWYRQTLGQGPEFLTYFQNEAQLEKSRLLSDRFSAERPKGSFSTLEIQRTEQGDSAMYLCASSLEGGGNYGYTFGSGTRLTVV.

This rearrangement joins TRBV4-1 to TRBJ2-7, with a weak D call TRBD1 (5 bases). V was trimmed by 0 bases and J by 2 bases, leaving 11 bases between them. The CDR3 has 15 amino acids. Germline V lookup: CDR1 MGHRA, CDR2 YSYEKL. CDR3 loop: CASSQEDSLAYEQYF. The CDR3 region has the DNA TGCGCCAGCAGCCAAGAAGACAGTCTAGCCTACGAGCAGTACTTC.

CDR3 amino acids: CASSYYKTANYGYTF. The CDR3 DNA reads as TGTGCCAGCAGTTACTACAAGACAGCCAACTATGGCTACACCTTC. This chain connects TRBV6-5 to TRBJ1-2, with D perhaps matching TRBD1 (5 bases). The CDR3 runs 15 residues. V was clipped by 1 base and J by 2 bases, with 11 bases between them. Per germline, CDR1 MNHEY and CDR2 SVGAGI.

This clone has just one count. J is TRBJ1-6 and V is TRBV6-6; 7 nucleotides line up with TRBD1. Looked up from germline, CDR1 is MNHNY and CDR2 is SVGAGI (reference sequence). V was clipped by 6 bases and J by 8 bases; unmatched bases: 7. The CDR3 extends over 14 amino acids. The CDR3: CASSRQGRDSPLHF. CDR3 coding DNA: TGTGCCAGCAGCCGACAGGGTCGTGATTCACCCCTCCACTTT.

The chain joins TRBV7-2 to TRBJ2-3; 8 positions agree with TRBD2. This CDR3 contains 15 residues. With V trimmed by 3 bases and J by 1 base, 3 bases remained unmatched. Germline assignment: CDR1 SGHTA and CDR2 FQGNSA. The CDR3 sequence is CASSLSGGRTDTQYF. Here the CDR3 DNA reads TGTGCCAGCAGCTTGAGCGGGGGCCGCACAGATACGCAGTATTTT. Full variable domain (remainder filled in from reference TRBV7-2 and TRBJ2-3): GAGVSQSPSNKVTEKGKDVELRCDPISGHTALYWYRQSLGQGLEFLIYFQGNSAPDKSGLPSDRFSAERTGGSVSTLTIQRTQQEDSAVYLCASSLSGGRTDTQYFGPGTRLTVL.

The chain joins TRBV5-1 to TRBJ1-3, with D maybe TRBD1 (5 bases). The CDR3 loop spans 13 amino acids. Per germline, CDR1 SGHRS and CDR2 YFSETQ. The V end was cut by 5 bases, the J end by 6 bases, with 12 bases between. The CDR3 nucleotides are TGCGCCAGCAGTGTGGCGGGGGAAAACACCATATATTTT. This gives the protein CASSVAGENTIYF. Full variable domain (missing parts from reference TRBV5-1 and TRBJ1-3): KAGVTQTPRYLIKTRGQQVTLSCSPISGHRSVSWYQQTPGQGLQFLFEYFSETQRNKGNFPGRFSGRQFSNSRSEMNVSTLELGDSALYLCASSVAGENTIYFGEGSWLTVV.

The chain employs TRBV28 and TRBJ2-1; D possibly corresponds to TRBD2 (6 bases). The CDR3 runs to 15 residues. Trimming cost V 1 base and J 7 bases, with 14 bases left between them. Germline-derived CDR1 and CDR2 are MDHEN and SYDVKM. In DNA form, the CDR3 reads TGTGCCAGCAGTTTATCGGGGGTGTGGATGAATGAGCAGTTCTTC. Its translation: CASSLSGVWMNEQFF. Drawing the rest from reference TRBV28 and TRBJ2-1, the complete variable domain is DVKVTQSSRYLVKRTGEKVFLECVQDMDHENMFWYRQDPGLGLRLIYFSYDVKMKEKGDIPEGYSVSREKKERFSLILESASTNQTSMYLCASSLSGVWMNEQFFGPGTRLTVL.

This chain connects TRBV4-1 to TRBJ1-4, with D possibly matching TRBD1 (6 bases). The ends were cut back, 2 bases at V and 12 bases at J, with 16 bases in the middle. Germline CDR1 reads MGHRA; CDR2 reads YSYEKL. The CDR3 is 14 residues long. In nucleotides, the CDR3 is TGCGCCAGCAGCCAACAGGGACAAGGGTGGGAACTGTTTTTT. Protein: CASSQQGQGWELFF.

J is TRBJ2-7 and V is TRBV19; TRBD1 aligns across 7 bases. Trimming at V came to 6 bases and at J to 6 bases, leaving 11 bases not matched to a gene. Germline-derived CDR1 and CDR2 are LNHDA and SQIVND (reference sequence). The CDR3 consists of 14 residues. The CDR3 sequence is CASSPRGGASEQYF. CDR3 sequence (DNA): TGTGCCAGTAGCCCCCGAGGGGGCGCGTCCGAGCAGTACTTC.

This rearrangement joins TRBV9 to TRBJ2-7; D possibly corresponds to TRBD2 (6 bases). The CDR3 totals 13 residues. V was clipped by 4 bases and J by 3 bases, with 11 bases between them. Germline CDR1 SGDLS, CDR2 YYNGEE. The CDR3 sequence is CASSSAGGYEQYF. In DNA form, the CDR3 reads TGTGCCAGCAGCTCTGCCGGGGGCTACGAGCAGTACTTC.